The TCR beta chain described here comes from a study of blood T cells in healthy people across ages. Between the trimmed V and J ends, which lost 0 bases and 1 base, there was a span of 15 bases. Germline-derived CDR1 and CDR2 are MGHRA and YSYEKL. This CDR3 is 18 amino acids long. Combining a sample-barcoded 5' primer with a J-beta primer mix, a second PCR ran for about 6 to 12 cycles. TCRdb independently ran MiXCR on the 5' RACE reads; one entry per CDR3 protein. The sample includes 1.4 million to 1.5 million distinct CDR3 sequences, about 40% of them seen just once. Total RNA extraction produced at least 6 micrograms (per sample) for the study. About this clonotype itself: Its matching antigen is unknown.

Study conclusions and caveats: Diversity of TCR beta per million T cells declined in a roughly linear way with age.

The chain joins TRBV4-1 to TRBJ2-2; D might be TRBD2 (5 bases). The source is a woman between 18 and 29 years old in good health. The sequenced sample was blood. CDR3 nucleotide sequence: TGCGCCAGCAGCCAAGATCGGGTCGGGAAAGGGAACACCGGGGAGCTGTTTTTT. Protein product: CASSQDRVGKGNTGELFF.